Shown below are 12 T cell receptor beta chains from a single sample sequenced in a study of blood T cell repertoires in COVID-19. The protocol was immunoSEQ multiplex PCR, while the TCRdb copy is restricted to in-frame clones and leaves out a portion. In the table there are under 200,000 clones, around 81% of which are singletons. Material for sequencing was peripheral blood. These receptors all stem from a human donor with acute or convalescent COVID-19. The donor label of this sample is uncertain.

This chain joins TRBV9 and TRBJ1-2; possible D gene TRBD1, 5 bases. Between the trimmed V and J ends, which lost 5 bases and 2 bases, there was a span of 16 bases. Germline CDR1 reads SGDLS; CDR2 reads YYNGEE. The CDR3 runs 15 residues. CDR3 nucleotides: TGTGCCAGCAGGTTGCCTTTCGGGGGAAACTATGGCTACACCTTC. This gives the protein CASRLPFGGNYGYTF.

V usage is TRBV28 and J usage is TRBJ1-2; 8 bases align to TRBD1. This CDR3 contains 15 residues. V was pared by 3 bases and J by 3 bases, with 6 bases of the junction left unmatched. Germline assignment: CDR1 MDHEN and CDR2 SYDVKM. CDR3 DNA sequence: TGTGCCAGCAGTTTCCCGACAGGGGTACACTATGGCTACACCTTC. As protein: CASSFPTGVHYGYTF.

This clone was observed once. The chain uses TRBV7-2 and TRBJ2-1; D not resolved. There are 11 residues in the CDR3. CDR1 and CDR2 (germline): SGHTA, FQGNSA. Trimming took 2 bases from V and 10 from J, leaving 6 bases between them. This CDR3 reads CASSLFREQFF. The CDR3 DNA follows: TGTGCCAGCAGCTTATTCCGGGAGCAGTTCTTC.

The chain has TRBV5-6 and TRBJ1-5, with unresolved D. The CDR3 length is 15 residues. CDR1 is SGHDT and CDR2 is YYEEEE in the germline V gene. V lost 3 bases and J 3 bases, leaving 13 bases between the germline ends. CDR3 DNA: TGTGCCAGCAGCTCCCGGCGGGGATACAATCAGCCCCAGCATTTT. This sequence encodes CASSSRRGYNQPQHF.

The rearrangement uses TRBV12-3 or TRBV12-4 and TRBJ2-7, with 7 bases aligning to TRBD1. This CDR3 has 13 residues. The J segment lost 12 bases and the V segment lost 6 bases, leaving 14 bases of the junction unmatched. Here the CDR3 reads CASSLDRESIRYF. The DNA for the CDR3 is TGTGCCAGCAGCCTTGACAGGGAGTCGATTAGGTACTTC.

The gene calls are TRBV12-3 or TRBV12-4 and TRBJ1-5, with a possible D match to TRBD1 (5 bases). CDR3 length equals 13 residues. V was clipped by 3 bases and J by 9 bases, with 12 bases between them. This CDR3 reads CASSLTERPPQHF. Written as DNA, the CDR3 is TGTGCCAGCAGTTTGACAGAACGCCCGCCCCAGCATTTT.

The V call is TRBV27, the J call TRBJ1-1, with D possibly being TRBD1 (6 bases). The V gene lost 4 bases and the J gene lost 5 bases, with 17 bases spanning the gap. The CDR3 covers 15 residues. Germline V CDR1 and CDR2: MNHEY, SMNVEV (reference sequence). Here the CDR3 reads CASSSGGAGETEAFF. Here the CDR3 DNA reads TGTGCCAGCAGTTCTGGTGGGGCAGGGGAGACTGAAGCTTTCTTT.

Only one count was recorded for this clone. The chain combines TRBV3-1 (or the pseudogene TRBV3-2) with TRBJ1-5; a possible D gene is TRBD1 (5 bases). From germline, CDR1 is LGHDT and CDR2 YNNKEL (reference sequence). The CDR3 consists of 15 residues. The V and J ends lost 1 base and 2 bases respectively, with 9 bases between them. CDR3 loop: CASSQGQSGNQPQHF. In DNA, the CDR3 is TGTGCCAGCAGCCAAGGACAGAGTGGCAATCAGCCCCAGCATTTT.

The genes are TRBV7-9 and TRBJ1-1; D unresolved. CDR1 and CDR2 from the germline V gene are SEHNR and FQNEAQ (reference sequence). There are 13 residues in the CDR3. Trimming shortened V by 1 base and J by 4 bases, and 7 bases separated the two germline ends. The DNA of the CDR3 is TGTGCCAGCAGCTTAGAACAGTTCACTGAAGCTTTCTTT. Translating gives CASSLEQFTEAFF.

This clone was recorded once. The chain carries TRBV3-1 (or the pseudogene TRBV3-2) and TRBJ2-3; 9 bases are a match to TRBD2. Germline-derived CDR1 and CDR2 are LGHDT and YNNKEL (reference sequence). This CDR3 is 17 amino acids long. With 0 bases clipped from V and 2 bases from J, the junction kept 6 bases outside the gene matches. For the CDR3, the DNA is TGTGCCAGCAGCCAAGATCTCGCGGGAGGGCTCACAGATACGCAGTATTTT. Translated: CASSQDLAGGLTDTQYF.

CDR3 nucleotides: TGTGCCAGCAGCCTTGCCGACAGGGCGGTCTATGGCTACACCTTC. Its protein is CASSLADRAVYGYTF. The chain carries TRBV6-2 or TRBV6-3 and TRBJ1-2, with 7 bases matching TRBD1. With V trimmed by 6 bases and J by 4 bases, 11 bases remained unmatched. CDR1 is MNHEY, CDR2 SVGEGT, per germline. This CDR3 comprises 15 residues.

The gene calls are TRBV3-1 (or the pseudogene TRBV3-2) and TRBJ2-7; no definite D call. Germline CDR1 and CDR2: LGHDT and YNNKEL (reference sequence). Trimming stripped 3 bases from V and 3 bases from J, with 9 bases between. The CDR3 contains 13 residues. The CDR3 here is CASSQPHGYEQYF. The CDR3 DNA reads as TGTGCCAGCAGCCAGCCTCACGGCTACGAGCAGTACTTC.